This T cell receptor (beta chain) was obtained from a study of blood T cell repertoires in COVID-19. Whole-study context: Specimens from acute and convalescent COVID-19 originated in the United States, Italy and Spain. From T cells, B-cell-depleted T cells, or PBMCs came the material, which was cDNA or gDNA.

In the source study's methods: Reference gene primer amplification gave nucleated cell count estimates. The protocol was immunoSEQ multiplex PCR, while the TCRdb copy is restricted to in-frame clones and leaves out a portion. That table is the source of V, J and clone size, and D and trimming were worked out from the DNA. The data contain around 260,000 clones, 91% of them seen just once; the ten biggest clones take up approximately 2.1%. With 0 bases clipped from V and 9 bases from J, the junction kept 10 bases outside the gene matches. The CDR3 runs to 17 residues. The V gene's germline CDR1 is SGHVS and CDR2 FNYEAQ. Seattle patients were enrolled during active infection and followed longitudinally.

This clonotype was sampled from a woman aged 25 to 45 with COVID-19, enrolled during active disease. Material for sequencing was peripheral blood. V gene TRBV7-6 combines with J gene TRBJ2-1; 11 nucleotides align to TRBD2. The CDR3 is CASSLAPGLAGVGEQFF. The CDR3 DNA reads TGTGCCAGCAGCTTAGCGCCCGGACTAGCGGGCGTTGGTGAGCAGTTCTTC. The complete variable domain, with remaining parts taken from reference TRBV7-6 and TRBJ2-1, reads GAGVSQSPRYKVTKRGQDVALRCDPISGHVSLYWYRQALGQGPEFLTYFNYEAQQDKSGLPNDRFSAERPEGSISTLTIQRTEQRDSAMYRCASSLAPGLAGVGEQFFGPGTRLTVL.